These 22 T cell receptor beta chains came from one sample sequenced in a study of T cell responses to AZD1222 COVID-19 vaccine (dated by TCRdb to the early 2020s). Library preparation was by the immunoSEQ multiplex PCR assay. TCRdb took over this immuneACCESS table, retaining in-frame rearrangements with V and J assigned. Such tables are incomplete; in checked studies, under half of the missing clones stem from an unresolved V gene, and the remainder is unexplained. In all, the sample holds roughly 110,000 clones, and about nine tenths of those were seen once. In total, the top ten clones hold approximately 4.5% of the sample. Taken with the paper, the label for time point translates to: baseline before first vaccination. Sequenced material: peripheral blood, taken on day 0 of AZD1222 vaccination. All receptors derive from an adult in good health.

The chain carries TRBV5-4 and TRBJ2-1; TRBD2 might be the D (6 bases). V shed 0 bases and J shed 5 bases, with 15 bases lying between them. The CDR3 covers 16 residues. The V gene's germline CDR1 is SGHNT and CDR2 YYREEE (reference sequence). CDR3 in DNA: TGTGCCAGCAGCTTGGGGGTGACTAGTCCCAACAATGAGCAGTTCTTC. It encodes CASSLGVTSPNNEQFF.

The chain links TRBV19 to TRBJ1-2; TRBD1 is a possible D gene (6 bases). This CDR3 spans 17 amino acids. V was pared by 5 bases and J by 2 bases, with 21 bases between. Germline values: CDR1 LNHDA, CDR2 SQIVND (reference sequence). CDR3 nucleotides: TGTGCCAGTAGTGGAGGCCTCCGGACAGACTTAAACTATGGCTACACCTTC. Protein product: CASSGGLRTDLNYGYTF.

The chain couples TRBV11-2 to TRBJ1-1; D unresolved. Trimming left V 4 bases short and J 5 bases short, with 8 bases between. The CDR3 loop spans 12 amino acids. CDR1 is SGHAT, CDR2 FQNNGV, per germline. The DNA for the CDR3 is TGTGCCAGCAGCTCCCAGAATACTGAAGCTTTCTTT. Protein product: CASSSQNTEAFF.

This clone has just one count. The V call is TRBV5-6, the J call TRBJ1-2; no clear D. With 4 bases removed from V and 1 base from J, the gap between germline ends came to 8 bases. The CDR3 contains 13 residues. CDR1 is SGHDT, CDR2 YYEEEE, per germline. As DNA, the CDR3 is TGTGCCAGCAGCACTGACCGTAACTATGGCTACACCTTC. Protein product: CASSTDRNYGYTF.

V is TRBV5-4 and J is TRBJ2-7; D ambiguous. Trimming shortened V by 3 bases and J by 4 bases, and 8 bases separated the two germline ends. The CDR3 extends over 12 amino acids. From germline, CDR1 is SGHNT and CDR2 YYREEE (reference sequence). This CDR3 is CASSSTGYEQYF. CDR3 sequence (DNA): TGTGCCAGCAGCTCCACTGGGTACGAGCAGTACTTC. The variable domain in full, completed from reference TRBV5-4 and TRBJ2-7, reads ETGVTQSPTHLIKTRGQQVTLRCSSQSGHNTVSWYQQALGQGPQFIFQYYREEENGRGNFPPRFSGLQFPNYSSELNVNALELDDSALYLCASSSTGYEQYFGPGTRLTVT.

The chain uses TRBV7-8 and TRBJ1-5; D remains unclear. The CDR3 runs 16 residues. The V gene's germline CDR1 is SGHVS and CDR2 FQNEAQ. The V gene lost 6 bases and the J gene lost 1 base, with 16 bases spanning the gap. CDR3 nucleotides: TGTGCCAGCAGACTAGATAGGATCCAGAGCAATCAGCCCCAGCATTTT. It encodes CASRLDRIQSNQPQHF.

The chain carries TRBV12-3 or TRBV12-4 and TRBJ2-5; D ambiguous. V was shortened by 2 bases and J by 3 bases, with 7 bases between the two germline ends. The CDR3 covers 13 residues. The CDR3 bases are TGTGCCAGCAGTTTATTTGAGGAAGAGACCCAGTACTTC. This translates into CASSLFEEETQYF.

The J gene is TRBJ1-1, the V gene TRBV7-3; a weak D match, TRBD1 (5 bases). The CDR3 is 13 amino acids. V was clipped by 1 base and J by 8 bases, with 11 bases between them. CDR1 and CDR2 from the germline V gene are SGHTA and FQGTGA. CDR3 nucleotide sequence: TGTGCCAGCAGCTTAAGGCGGCAGGGCGAAGCTTTCTTT. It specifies CASSLRRQGEAFF.

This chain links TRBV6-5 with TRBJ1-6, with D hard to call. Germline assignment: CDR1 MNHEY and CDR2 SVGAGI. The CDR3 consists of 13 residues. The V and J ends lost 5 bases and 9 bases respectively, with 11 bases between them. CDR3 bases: TGTGCCAGCAGTACCCGTCTCGGTTCACCCCTCCACTTT. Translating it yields CASSTRLGSPLHF.

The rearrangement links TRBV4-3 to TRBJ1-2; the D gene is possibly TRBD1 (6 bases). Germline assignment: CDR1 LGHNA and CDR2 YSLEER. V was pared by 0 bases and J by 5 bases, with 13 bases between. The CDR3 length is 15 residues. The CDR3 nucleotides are TGCGCCAGCAGCCAAGATTACGACAGGCCATATGGCTACACCTTC. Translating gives CASSQDYDRPYGYTF.

CDR3 nucleotide sequence: TGTGCCAGCAGCTTAGGATTATGGGGGGCAAAGTCCTACGAGCAGTACTTC. This translates into CASSLGLWGAKSYEQYF. V usage is TRBV7-2 and J usage is TRBJ2-7; D is possibly TRBD1 or TRBD2 (6 bases each). This CDR3 is built from 17 residues. Trimming pared 1 base from V and 1 base from J, leaving 17 bases between. CDR1 is SGHTA and CDR2 is FQGNSA in the germline V gene.

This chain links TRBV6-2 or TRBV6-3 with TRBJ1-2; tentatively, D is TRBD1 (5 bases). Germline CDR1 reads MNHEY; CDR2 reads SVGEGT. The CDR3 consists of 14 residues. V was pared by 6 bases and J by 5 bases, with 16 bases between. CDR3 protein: CASSEGDWGYGYTF. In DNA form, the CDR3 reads TGTGCCAGCAGCGAAGGGGATTGGGGATATGGCTACACCTTC.

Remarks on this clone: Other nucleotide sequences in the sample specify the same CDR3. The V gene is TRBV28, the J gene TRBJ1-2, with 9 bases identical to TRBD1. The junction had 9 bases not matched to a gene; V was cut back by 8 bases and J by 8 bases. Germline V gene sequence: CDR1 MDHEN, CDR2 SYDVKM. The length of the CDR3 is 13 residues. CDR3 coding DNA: TGTGCCAGCCGAACCGGGACAGGGAGCGGCTACACCTTC. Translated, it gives CASRTGTGSGYTF.

DNA of the CDR3: TGCAGCGTAGGAATCAGCCTCTACGAGCAGTACTTC. Translating gives CSVGISLYEQYF. The chain employs TRBV29-1 and TRBJ2-7; D not resolved. CDR3 length equals 12 residues. Germline CDR1 reads SQVTM; CDR2 reads ANQGSEA. Trimming pared 6 bases from V and 3 bases from J, leaving 12 bases between.

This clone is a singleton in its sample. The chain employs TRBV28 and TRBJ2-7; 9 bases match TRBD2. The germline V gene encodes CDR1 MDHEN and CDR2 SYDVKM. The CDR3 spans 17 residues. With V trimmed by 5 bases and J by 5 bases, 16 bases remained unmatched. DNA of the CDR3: TGTGCCAGCAGTCCAACTAGCGGGCACCCTCGGGGCGACGAGCAGTACTTC. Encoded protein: CASSPTSGHPRGDEQYF.

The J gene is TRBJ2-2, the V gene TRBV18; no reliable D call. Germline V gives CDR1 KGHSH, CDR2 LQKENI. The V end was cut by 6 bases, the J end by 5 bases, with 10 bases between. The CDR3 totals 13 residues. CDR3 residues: CASSLDVTGELFF. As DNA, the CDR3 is TGTGCCAGCTCGTTGGACGTAACCGGGGAGCTGTTTTTT.

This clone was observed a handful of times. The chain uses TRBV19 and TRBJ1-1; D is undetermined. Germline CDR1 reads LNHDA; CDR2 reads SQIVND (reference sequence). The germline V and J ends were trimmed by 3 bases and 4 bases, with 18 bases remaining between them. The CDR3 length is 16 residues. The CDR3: CASSIGPHRGSTEAFF. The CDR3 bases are TGTGCCAGTAGTATCGGCCCTCACAGAGGGAGCACTGAAGCTTTCTTT.

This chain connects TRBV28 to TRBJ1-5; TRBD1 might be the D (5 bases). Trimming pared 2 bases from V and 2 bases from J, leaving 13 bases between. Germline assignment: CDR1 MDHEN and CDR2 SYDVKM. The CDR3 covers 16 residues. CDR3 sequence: CASSLPTFRGNQPQHF. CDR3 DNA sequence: TGTGCCAGCAGTTTACCAACTTTCAGGGGCAATCAGCCCCAGCATTTT.

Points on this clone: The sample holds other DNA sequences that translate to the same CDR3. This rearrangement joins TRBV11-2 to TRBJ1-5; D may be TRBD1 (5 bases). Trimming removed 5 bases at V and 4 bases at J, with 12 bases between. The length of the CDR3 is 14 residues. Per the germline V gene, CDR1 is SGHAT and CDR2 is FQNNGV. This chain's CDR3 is CASSPSGGNQPQHF. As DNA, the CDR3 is TGTGCCAGCAGCCCGTCCGGGGGTAATCAGCCCCAGCATTTT.

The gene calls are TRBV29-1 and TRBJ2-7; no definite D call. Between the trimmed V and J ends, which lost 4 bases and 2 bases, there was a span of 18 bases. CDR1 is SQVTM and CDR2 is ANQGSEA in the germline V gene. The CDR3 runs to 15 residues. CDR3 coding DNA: TGCAGCGTTGTCGACCCGGGTGGCGGAGCCTACGAGCAGTACTTC. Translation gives CSVVDPGGGAYEQYF.

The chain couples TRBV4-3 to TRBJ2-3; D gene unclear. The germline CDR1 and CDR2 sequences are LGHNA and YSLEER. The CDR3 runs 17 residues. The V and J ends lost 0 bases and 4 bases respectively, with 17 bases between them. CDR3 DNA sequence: TGCGCCAGCAGCCAAGATCATTTAACGACCCGGTCAGATACGCAGTATTTT. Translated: CASSQDHLTTRSDTQYF.

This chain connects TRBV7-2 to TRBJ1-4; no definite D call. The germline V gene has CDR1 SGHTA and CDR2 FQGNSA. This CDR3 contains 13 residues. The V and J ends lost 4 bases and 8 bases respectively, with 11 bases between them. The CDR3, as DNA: TGTGCCAGCAGCTCCCCCGAAGTCGAAAAACTGTTTTTT. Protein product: CASSSPEVEKLFF.